Sequencing of this T cell receptor beta chain was carried out in a study of cytomegalovirus exposure and HLA in healthy donors. It was with 60 Vbeta and 13 Jbeta primers that the PCR ran. Clones were sequenced by immunoSEQ multiplex PCR, and TCRdb holds only the in-frame ones, with some missing. The sample yields some 160,000 clones, approximately 86% seen once. V shed 1 base and J shed 5 bases, with 15 bases lying between them. Germline assignment: CDR1 SGHTS and CDR2 YDEGEE. The CDR3 consists of 15 residues. V gene TRBV5-8 combines with J gene TRBJ2-5; maybe TRBD1 (5 bases). The sequence came from a young woman in good health and CMV-seronegative. Sequenced sample: PBMCs. This CDR3 is CASSLTIGRVETQYF. DNA of the CDR3: TGTGCCAGCAGCTTGACGATCGGCAGGGTGGAGACCCAGTACTTC.